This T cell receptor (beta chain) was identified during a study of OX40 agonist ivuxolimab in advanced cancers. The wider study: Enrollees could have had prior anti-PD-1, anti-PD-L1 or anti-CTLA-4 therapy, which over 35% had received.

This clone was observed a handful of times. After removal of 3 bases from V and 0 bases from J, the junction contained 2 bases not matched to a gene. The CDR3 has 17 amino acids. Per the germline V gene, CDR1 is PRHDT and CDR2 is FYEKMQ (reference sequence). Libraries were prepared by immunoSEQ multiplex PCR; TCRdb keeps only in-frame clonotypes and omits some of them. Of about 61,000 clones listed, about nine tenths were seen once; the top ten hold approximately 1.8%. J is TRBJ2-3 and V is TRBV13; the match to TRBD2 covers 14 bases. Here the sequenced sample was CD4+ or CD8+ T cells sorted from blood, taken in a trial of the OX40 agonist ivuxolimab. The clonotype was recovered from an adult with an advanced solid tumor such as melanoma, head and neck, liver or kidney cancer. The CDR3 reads CASSLGLAGASTDTQYF. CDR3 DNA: TGTGCCAGCAGCTTGGGACTAGCGGGGGCTAGCACAGATACGCAGTATTTT.